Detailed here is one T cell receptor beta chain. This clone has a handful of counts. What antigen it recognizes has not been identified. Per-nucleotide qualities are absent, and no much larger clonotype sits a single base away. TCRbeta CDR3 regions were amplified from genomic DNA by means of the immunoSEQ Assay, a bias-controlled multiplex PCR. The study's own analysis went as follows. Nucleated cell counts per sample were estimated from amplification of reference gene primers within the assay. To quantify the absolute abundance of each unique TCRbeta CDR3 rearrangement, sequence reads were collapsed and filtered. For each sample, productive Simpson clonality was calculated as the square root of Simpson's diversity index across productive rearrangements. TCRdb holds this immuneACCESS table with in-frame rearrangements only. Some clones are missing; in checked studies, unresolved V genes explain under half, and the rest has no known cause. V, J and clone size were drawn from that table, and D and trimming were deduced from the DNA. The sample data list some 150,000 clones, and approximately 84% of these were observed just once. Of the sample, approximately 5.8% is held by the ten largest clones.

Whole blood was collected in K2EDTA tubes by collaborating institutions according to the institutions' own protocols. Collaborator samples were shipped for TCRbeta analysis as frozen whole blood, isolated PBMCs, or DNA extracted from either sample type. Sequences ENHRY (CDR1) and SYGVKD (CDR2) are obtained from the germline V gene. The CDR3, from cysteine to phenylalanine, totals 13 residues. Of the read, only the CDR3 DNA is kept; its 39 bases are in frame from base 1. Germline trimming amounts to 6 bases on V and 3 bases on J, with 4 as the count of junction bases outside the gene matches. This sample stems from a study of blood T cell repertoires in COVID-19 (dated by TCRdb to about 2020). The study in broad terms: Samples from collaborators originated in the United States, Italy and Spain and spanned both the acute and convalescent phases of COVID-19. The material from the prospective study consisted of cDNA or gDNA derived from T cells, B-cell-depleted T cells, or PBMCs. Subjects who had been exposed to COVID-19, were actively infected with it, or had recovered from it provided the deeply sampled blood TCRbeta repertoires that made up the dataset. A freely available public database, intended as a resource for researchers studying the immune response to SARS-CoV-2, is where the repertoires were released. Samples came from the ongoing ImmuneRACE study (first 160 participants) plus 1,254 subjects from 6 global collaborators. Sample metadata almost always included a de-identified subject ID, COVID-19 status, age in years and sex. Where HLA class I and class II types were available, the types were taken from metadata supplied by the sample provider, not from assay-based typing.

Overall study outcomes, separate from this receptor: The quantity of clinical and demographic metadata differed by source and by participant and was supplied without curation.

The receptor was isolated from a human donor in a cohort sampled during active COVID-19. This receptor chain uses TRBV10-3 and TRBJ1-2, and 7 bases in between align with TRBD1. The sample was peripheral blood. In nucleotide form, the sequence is TGTGCCATCAGCCCCGGGACAGACTATGGCTACACCTTC. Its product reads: CAISPGTDYGYTF.